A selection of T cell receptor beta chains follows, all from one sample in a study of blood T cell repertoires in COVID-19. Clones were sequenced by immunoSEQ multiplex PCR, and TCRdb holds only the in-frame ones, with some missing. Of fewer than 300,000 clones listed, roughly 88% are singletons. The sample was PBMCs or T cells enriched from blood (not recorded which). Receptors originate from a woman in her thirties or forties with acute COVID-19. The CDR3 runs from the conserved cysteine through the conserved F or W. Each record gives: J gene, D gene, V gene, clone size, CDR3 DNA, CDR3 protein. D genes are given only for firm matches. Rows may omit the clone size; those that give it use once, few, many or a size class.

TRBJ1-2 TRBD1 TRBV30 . TGTGCCTGGGAGGGACAGGGGGCATCTGGCTACACCTTC CAWEGQGASGYTF
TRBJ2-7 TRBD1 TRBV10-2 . TGCGCCAGCACCGAGGGGTATTGGGACAGGGGCGCCCATATCGACGAGCAGTACTTC CASTEGYWDRGAHIDEQYF
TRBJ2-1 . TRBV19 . TGTGCCAGTAGTATAGATCAGGGGTCCTACAATGAGCAGTTCTTC CASSIDQGSYNEQFF
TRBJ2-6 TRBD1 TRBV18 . TGTGCCAGCTCACGGGATGCCGACAGGGTGGGCCCTGGGGCCAACGTCCTGACTTTC CASSRDADRVGPGANVLTF
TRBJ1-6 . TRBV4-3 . TGCGCCAGCAGCCAAGATTCGACCGGACTAAATAATTCACCCCTCCACTTT CASSQDSTGLNNSPLHF
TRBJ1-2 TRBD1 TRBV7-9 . TGTGCCAGCAGCTTATGGGGACAGGGTTCGTCTGGCTACACCTTC CASSLWGQGSSGYTF
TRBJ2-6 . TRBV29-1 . TGCAGCGTTAGCGACCTGCTCTCTGGGGCCAACGTCCTGACTTTC CSVSDLLSGANVLTF
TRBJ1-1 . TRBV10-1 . TGCGCCAGCAGTCCCGAGGGCACTGAAGCTTTCTTT CASSPEGTEAFF
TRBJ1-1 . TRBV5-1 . TGCGCCAGCAGCTTGGCCGGGGCGGGGGACACTGAAGCTTTCTTT CASSLAGAGDTEAFF
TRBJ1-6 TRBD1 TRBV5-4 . TGTGCCAGCAGCGGACCCGGGACAGGGAGTTCACCCCTCCACTTT CASSGPGTGSSPLHF
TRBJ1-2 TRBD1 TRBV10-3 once TGTGCCATCAGCCCGGGACAGGGTTACTATGGCTACACCTTC CAISPGQGYYGYTF